Listed below are T cell receptor beta chains from one sample, sequenced in a study of T-cell memory formation after mild COVID-19. TCRdb re-called the 5' RACE reads with MiXCR, one entry per CDR3 protein. The sample contains about 440,000 distinct CDR3 sequences, around 20% of which appear only once. The specimen sequenced was PBMCs or a T cell subset sorted from them (not recorded which). All receptors derive from an adult woman who had mild COVID-19 (a few samples of this study predate the infection). Cell type and time point are not known. Both conserved end residues are part of each CDR3. D genes are given only for firm matches. Only some rows state a clone size, as once, few, many or a class for expanded clones.

CDR3nt,CDR3aa,d_gene,abundance,j_gene,v_gene
TGCAGCGCTATGAGGGGGACCGGCACAGATACGCAGTATTTT,CSAMRGTGTDTQYF,-,-,TRBJ2-3,TRBV29-1
TGTGCCAGCAGCCAAGATCTAGGGACAGTGAGAACCTACGAGCAGTACTTC,CASSQDLGTVRTYEQYF,TRBD1,few,TRBJ2-7,TRBV4-2
TGCGCCAGCAGCCGACAGGGTGAAGATACGCAGTATTTT,CASSRQGEDTQYF,TRBD1,few,TRBJ2-3,TRBV5-1
TGTGCCTGGAGTGTCGGCCCACCCCTCCACTTT,CAWSVGPPLHF,-,few,TRBJ1-6,TRBV30
TGTGCCAGCTCACCGGGACTAGCGGGAGAAAATGAGCAGTTCTTC,CASSPGLAGENEQFF,TRBD2,once,TRBJ2-1,TRBV18
TGTGCCAGCAGCGTAGGTCCAGGGAAAAATGAGCAGTTCTTC,CASSVGPGKNEQFF,-,-,TRBJ2-1,TRBV9
TGTGCCTGGAGTCCGACAGGGGCTAGAACAGATACGCAGTATTTT,CAWSPTGARTDTQYF,TRBD1,-,TRBJ2-3,TRBV30
TGCGCCAGCAGCCGATACCCGGGACTTCCTACTAGCACAGATACGCAGTATTTT,CASSRYPGLPTSTDTQYF,-,-,TRBJ2-3,TRBV4-1
TGTGCCAGCAGCTTAGCATTCAGGGGAGATCCGGAGATCGATGAGCAGTTCTTC,CASSLAFRGDPEIDEQFF,-,-,TRBJ2-1,TRBV11-1
TGTGCCAGCAGAAGCGACAGCTTAGGGGGTTCACCCCTCCACTTT,CASRSDSLGGSPLHF,-,-,TRBJ1-6,TRBV6-5
TGTGCCCTTCAAGAGGGCCAGAACACTGAAGCTTTCTTT,CALQEGQNTEAFF,-,few,TRBJ1-1,TRBV6-6
TGTGCCAGCAGCCCACAGGGAAAGGGGCAGTACTTC,CASSPQGKGQYF,-,few,TRBJ2-7,TRBV12-3/TRBV12-4
TGTGCCAGCAGTTTGGGGACAAGGAATTCACCCCTCCACTTT,CASSLGTRNSPLHF,-,-,TRBJ1-6,TRBV27
TGTGCCAGCTCACCAGCCGAAAATCAGCCCCAGCATTTT,CASSPAENQPQHF,-,-,TRBJ1-5,TRBV18
TGCAGCGTTGTAACAGGGTTTTGGGTCACTGAAGCTTTCTTT,CSVVTGFWVTEAFF,-,few,TRBJ1-1,TRBV29-1
TGTGCCAGCAGCCCCCAGGGGGCAGGGGGCTCAAAAAAGGGCAACGTCCTGACTTTC,CASSPQGAGGSKKGNVLTF,TRBD1,few,TRBJ2-6,TRBV7-9
TGTGCCAGCAGCCCCGGGGTCACAAATGAAAAACTGTTTTTT,CASSPGVTNEKLFF,-,-,TRBJ1-4,TRBV4-2
TGTGCCAGCAGACGGGGGCCTCGGGGATACAATGAGCAGTTCTTC,CASRRGPRGYNEQFF,-,many,TRBJ2-1,TRBV6-5
TGCAGTGCTAGAGGTCAGGAAAGCTCCTACGAGCAGTACTTC,CSARGQESSYEQYF,-,few,TRBJ2-7,TRBV20-1
TGTGCCAGCAGTGACCCTGGGGGCAACCATGTCGGCAATCAGCCCCAGCATTTT,CASSDPGGNHVGNQPQHF,-,-,TRBJ1-5,TRBV2
TGCAGTGTTCGTCGGACAGGCGAGAATAATTCACCCCTCCACTTT,CSVRRTGENNSPLHF,TRBD1,few,TRBJ1-6,TRBV20-1
TGTGCCAGCAGCGTCGGGGCGGATAGCTCCTACAATGAGCAGTTCTTC,CASSVGADSSYNEQFF,-,-,TRBJ2-1,TRBV9